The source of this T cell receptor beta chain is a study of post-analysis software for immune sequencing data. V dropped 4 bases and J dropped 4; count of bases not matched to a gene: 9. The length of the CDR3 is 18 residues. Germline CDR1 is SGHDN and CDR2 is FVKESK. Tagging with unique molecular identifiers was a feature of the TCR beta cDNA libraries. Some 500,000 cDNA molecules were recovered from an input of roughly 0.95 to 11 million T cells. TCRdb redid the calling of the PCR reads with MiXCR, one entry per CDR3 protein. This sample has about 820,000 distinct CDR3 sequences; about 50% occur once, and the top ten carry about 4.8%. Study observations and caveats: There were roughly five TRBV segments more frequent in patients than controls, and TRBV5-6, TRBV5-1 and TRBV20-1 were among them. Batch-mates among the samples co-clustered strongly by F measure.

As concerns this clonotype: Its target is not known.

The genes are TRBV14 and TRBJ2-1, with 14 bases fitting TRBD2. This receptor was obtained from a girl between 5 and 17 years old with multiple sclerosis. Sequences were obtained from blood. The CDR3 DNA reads TGTGCCAGCAGCCCGGGAGGACTAGCGGGGGGAGGTTACAATGAGCAGTTCTTC. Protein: CASSPGGLAGGGYNEQFF.